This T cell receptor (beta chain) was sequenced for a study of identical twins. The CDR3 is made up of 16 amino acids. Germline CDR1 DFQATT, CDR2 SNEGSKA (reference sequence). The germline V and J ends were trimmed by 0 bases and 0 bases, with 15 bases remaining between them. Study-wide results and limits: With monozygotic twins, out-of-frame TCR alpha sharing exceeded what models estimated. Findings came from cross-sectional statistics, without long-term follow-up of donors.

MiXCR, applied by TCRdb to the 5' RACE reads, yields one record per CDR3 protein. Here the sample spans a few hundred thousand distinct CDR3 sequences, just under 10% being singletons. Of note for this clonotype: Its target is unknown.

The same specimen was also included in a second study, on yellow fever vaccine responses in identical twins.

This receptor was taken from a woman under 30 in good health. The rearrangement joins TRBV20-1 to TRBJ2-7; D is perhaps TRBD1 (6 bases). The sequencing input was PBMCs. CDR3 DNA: TGCAGTGCTAGAGATAGACAGGCCTCGCGCTCCTACGAGCAGTACTTC. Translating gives CSARDRQASRSYEQYF.